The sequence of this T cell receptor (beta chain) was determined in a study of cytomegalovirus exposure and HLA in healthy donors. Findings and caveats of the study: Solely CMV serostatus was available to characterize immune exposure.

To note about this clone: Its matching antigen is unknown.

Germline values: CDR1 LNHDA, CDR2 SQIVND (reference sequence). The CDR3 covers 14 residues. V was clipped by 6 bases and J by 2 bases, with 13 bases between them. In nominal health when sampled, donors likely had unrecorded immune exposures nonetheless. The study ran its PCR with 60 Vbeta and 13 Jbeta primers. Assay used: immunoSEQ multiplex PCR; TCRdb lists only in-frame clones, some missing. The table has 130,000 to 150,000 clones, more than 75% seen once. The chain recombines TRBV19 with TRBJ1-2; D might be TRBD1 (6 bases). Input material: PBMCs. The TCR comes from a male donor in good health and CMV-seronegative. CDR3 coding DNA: TGTGCCAGTAGCTACCCAGGGGCAAACTATGGCTACACCTTC. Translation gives CASSYPGANYGYTF.